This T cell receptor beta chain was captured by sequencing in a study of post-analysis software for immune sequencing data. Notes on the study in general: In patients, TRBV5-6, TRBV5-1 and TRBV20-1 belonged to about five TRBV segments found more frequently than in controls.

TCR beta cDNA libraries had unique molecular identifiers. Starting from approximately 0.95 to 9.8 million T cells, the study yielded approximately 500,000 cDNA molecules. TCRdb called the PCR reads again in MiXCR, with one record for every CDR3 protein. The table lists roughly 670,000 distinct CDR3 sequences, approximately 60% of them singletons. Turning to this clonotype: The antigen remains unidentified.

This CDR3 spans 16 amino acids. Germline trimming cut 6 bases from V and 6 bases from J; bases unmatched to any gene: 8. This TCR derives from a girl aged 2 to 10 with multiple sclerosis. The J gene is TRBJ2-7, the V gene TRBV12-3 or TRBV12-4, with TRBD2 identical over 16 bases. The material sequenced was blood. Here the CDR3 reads CASSLGLAGGRREQYF. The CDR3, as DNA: TGTGCCAGCAGCCTGGGACTAGCGGGAGGGCGACGCGAGCAGTACTTC.